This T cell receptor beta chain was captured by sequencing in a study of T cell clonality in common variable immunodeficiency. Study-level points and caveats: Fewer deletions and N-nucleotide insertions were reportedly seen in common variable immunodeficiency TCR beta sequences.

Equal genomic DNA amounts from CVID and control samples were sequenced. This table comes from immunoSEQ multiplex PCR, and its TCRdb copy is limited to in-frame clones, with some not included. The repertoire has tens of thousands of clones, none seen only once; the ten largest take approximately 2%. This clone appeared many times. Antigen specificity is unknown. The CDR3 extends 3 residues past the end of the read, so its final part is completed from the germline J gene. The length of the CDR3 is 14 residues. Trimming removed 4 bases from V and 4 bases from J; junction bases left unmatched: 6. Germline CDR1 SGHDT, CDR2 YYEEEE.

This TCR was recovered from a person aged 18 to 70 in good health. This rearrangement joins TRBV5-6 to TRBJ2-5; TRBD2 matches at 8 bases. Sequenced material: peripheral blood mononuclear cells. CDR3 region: CASSSREGVETQYF. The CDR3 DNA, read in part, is TGTGCCAGCAGCAGCCGGGAGGGGGTAGAGACC.